The rows below give T cell receptor beta chains drawn from one sample of a study of T cell responses to AZD1222 COVID-19 vaccine. Assay used: immunoSEQ multiplex PCR; TCRdb lists only in-frame clones, some missing. The sample shows 90,000 to 120,000 clones, more than 70% of them seen only once. This material consisted of peripheral blood, taken on day 0 of MenACWY control vaccination. These receptors came from an adult in good health. Each CDR3 is given with its conserved first and last residue. A D gene is named only where the DNA matches it firmly. A row's size may be missing; if present it is once, few, many or a size class.

TRBJ1-5	NA	13	TRBV5-1	NA	TGCGCCAGCAGCTTGGCGCCAGGACAGCCCCAGCATTTT	CASSLAPGQPQHF
TRBJ2-7	NA	14	TRBV7-8	NA	TGTGCCAGCAGCTTAGTCGGGGTCTTCTACGAGCAGTACTTC	CASSLVGVFYEQYF
TRBJ1-5	NA	13	TRBV11-2	NA	TGTGCCAGCAGCTTGAGTGACAATCAGCCCCAGCATTTT	CASSLSDNQPQHF
TRBJ2-1	NA	14	TRBV27	NA	TGTGCCAGCAGGTGGGCGGGGATGTGGAATGAGCAGTTCTTC	CASRWAGMWNEQFF
TRBJ2-1	once	16	TRBV7-3	TRBD2	TGTGCCAGCAGCTTAACGGGCGGGAGTCCCTACAATGAGCAGTTCTTC	CASSLTGGSPYNEQFF
TRBJ1-3	NA	15	TRBV5-1	NA	TGCGCCAGCAGCTTGGAAGGGGTCGGTGGAAACACCATATATTTT	CASSLEGVGGNTIYF
TRBJ1-2	few	17	TRBV29-1	TRBD1	TGCAGCGTTTGGGGGGAACAAGAGACAGGGGGACTGTATGGCTACACCTTC	CSVWGEQETGGLYGYTF
TRBJ1-2	NA	13	TRBV27	NA	TGTGCCAGCAGTCCCGGGGGGCCCTATGGCTACACCTTC	CASSPGGPYGYTF
TRBJ1-1	NA	13	TRBV5-4	NA	TGTGCCAGCAGCTTAACAGGAAACACTGAAGCTTTCTTT	CASSLTGNTEAFF
TRBJ2-5	once	14	TRBV3-1/TRBV3-2	NA	TGTGCCAGCAGCCAAGAGAGTAGCGGCGAGACCCAGTACTTC	CASSQESSGETQYF
TRBJ1-2	NA	13	TRBV9	NA	TGTGCCAGCAGCGTAGCTCTCGGAGATGGCTACACCTTC	CASSVALGDGYTF
TRBJ1-6	NA	15	TRBV5-1	TRBD1	TGCGCCAGCAGCTTAGGAACAGGGGGCAATTCACCCCTCCACTTT	CASSLGTGGNSPLHF
TRBJ2-1	NA	15	TRBV28	TRBD2	TGTGCCAGCAGTACCTGGACTAGCGGCTACAATGAGCAGTTCTTC	CASSTWTSGYNEQFF
TRBJ1-6	NA	15	TRBV19	NA	TGTGCCAGTAGTCCCCGGGCAGGGCTCGGCTCACCCCTCCACTTT	CASSPRAGLGSPLHF
TRBJ1-2	NA	14	TRBV7-9	NA	TGTGCCAGCAGCTTCTGGCAGGATGAGGGTGGCTACACCTTC	CASSFWQDEGGYTF
TRBJ1-1	NA	13	TRBV12-3/TRBV12-4	NA	TGTGCCAGCAGTTTAAGCATTGGGACTGAAGCTTTCTTT	CASSLSIGTEAFF
TRBJ1-3	NA	12	TRBV29-1	NA	TGCAGCGTTGAGGTCTCGGGAAACACCATATATTTT	CSVEVSGNTIYF
TRBJ1-1	NA	14	TRBV7-9	NA	TGTGCCAGCAGCCCGCCCGGGTTGAACACTGAAGCTTTCTTT	CASSPPGLNTEAFF
TRBJ1-5	NA	13	TRBV12-3/TRBV12-4	NA	TGTGCCAGCAGTTTGTCCCGGAATCAGCCCCAGCATTTT	CASSLSRNQPQHF
TRBJ1-2	NA	12	TRBV10-3	NA	TGTGCCATCAGTGAGTCGGCGGGAGGCTACACCTTC	CAISESAGGYTF
TRBJ1-1	NA	15	TRBV7-2	NA	TGTGCCAGCAGCCCCTATTCCCCCCCGAACACTGAAGCTTTCTTT	CASSPYSPPNTEAFF
TRBJ1-1	NA	15	TRBV5-5	NA	TGTGCCAGCAGCTTGGAGGTAGGGCGGAACACTGAAGCTTTCTTT	CASSLEVGRNTEAFF
TRBJ1-2	NA	10	TRBV19	NA	TGTGCCAGTAAGGGGGATGGCTACACCTTC	CASKGDGYTF
TRBJ1-4	once	16	TRBV9	TRBD1	TGTGCCAGCAGCGTACAGGGGGCTTTCGGGAGTGAAAAACTGTTTTTT	CASSVQGAFGSEKLFF
TRBJ2-3	NA	14	TRBV5-1	NA	TGCGCCAGCAGCTTGGGGGGTGGGGCAGATACGCAGTATTTT	CASSLGGGADTQYF
TRBJ2-7	NA	14	TRBV28	TRBD2	TGTGCCAGCAGTAGAGGCCGGGACTACTACGAGCAGTACTTC	CASSRGRDYYEQYF
TRBJ1-5	NA	14	TRBV30	NA	TGTGCCTGGAGTGTCCGGTCTGGCAATCAGCCCCAGCATTTT	CAWSVRSGNQPQHF
TRBJ2-1	NA	12	TRBV24-1	NA	TGTGCCACCAAGGGGGGGTACAATGAGCAGTTCTTC	CATKGGYNEQFF
TRBJ1-5	NA	14	TRBV6-5	NA	TGTGCCAGCAGTTTGACAGATAGCAATCAGCCCCAGCATTTT	CASSLTDSNQPQHF
TRBJ1-6	NA	15	TRBV5-8	NA	TGTGCCAGCAGCTTGGTATTTCGGAATAATTCACCCCTCCACTTT	CASSLVFRNNSPLHF
TRBJ1-4	NA	14	TRBV6-5	TRBD1	TGTGCCAGCAGAGGAGACAGGGGAAGCGAAAAACTGTTTTTT	CASRGDRGSEKLFF
TRBJ2-5	once	11	TRBV20-1	NA	TGCAGTGCTAGAGGCCCAGAGACCCAGTACTTC	CSARGPETQYF
TRBJ2-1	NA	16	TRBV19	TRBD2	TGTGCCAGTAGTATAGGTCCGGGGGGGCGGATCTATGAGCAGTTCTTC	CASSIGPGGRIYEQFF
TRBJ1-1	NA	12	TRBV18	NA	TGTGCCAGCTCACCAGACAGGACTGAAGCTTTCTTT	CASSPDRTEAFF
TRBJ2-1	NA	14	TRBV25-1	NA	TGTGCCAGCAGTGATCCAGGGAGCCACAATGAGCAGTTCTTC	CASSDPGSHNEQFF
TRBJ2-7	NA	15	TRBV19	TRBD1	TGTGCCAGTAGTACCGCGACAGGGTCTATCTACGAGCAGTACTTC	CASSTATGSIYEQYF
TRBJ2-7	NA	16	TRBV27	NA	TGTGCCAGCAGTATTACTCCGGGACGGGCCACCTACGAGCAGTACTTC	CASSITPGRATYEQYF
TRBJ1-5	NA	14	TRBV5-1	NA	TGCGCCAGCAGCTTGTACAGGGTGAATCAGCCCCAGCATTTT	CASSLYRVNQPQHF
TRBJ2-7	NA	14	TRBV19	NA	TGTGCCAGTAGTATCCGTCAGGGCTCCTACGAGCAGTACTTC	CASSIRQGSYEQYF
TRBJ1-2	NA	15	TRBV19	NA	TGTGCCAGTAGTGCTCGACACCACTCTAACTATGGCTACACCTTC	CASSARHHSNYGYTF
TRBJ2-5	NA	15	TRBV7-2	NA	TGTGCCAGCAGCTTAGCGGCAGGGACTCAAGAGACCCAGTACTTC	CASSLAAGTQETQYF
TRBJ1-2	NA	12	TRBV29-1	NA	TGCAGCGTTGAGGAGGTGGTGCGGGGCTACACCTTC	CSVEEVVRGYTF
TRBJ1-5	NA	14	TRBV6-5	NA	TGTGCCAGCAGTTACGGGGGTAGCAATCAGCCCCAGCATTTT	CASSYGGSNQPQHF
TRBJ1-5	NA	16	TRBV27	TRBD1	TGTGCCAGCAGTTTAATCGGGCAGGGGGCAGGTCAGCCCCAGCATTTT	CASSLIGQGAGQPQHF
TRBJ1-2	NA	12	TRBV7-2	NA	TGTGCCAGCAGCCCGGGGGTCTATGGCTACACCTTC	CASSPGVYGYTF
TRBJ1-2	NA	14	TRBV5-1	NA	TGCGCCAGCAGCTTGTATGGGGCAGAGTATGGCTACACCTTC	CASSLYGAEYGYTF
TRBJ2-2	NA	13	TRBV2	NA	TGTGCCAGCACCGGGAAGAACACCGGGGAGCTGTTTTTT	CASTGKNTGELFF
TRBJ1-1	once	15	TRBV5-1	NA	TGCGCCAGCAGCTTGGGGGCAGGGATGAACACTGAAGCTTTCTTT	CASSLGAGMNTEAFF
TRBJ1-4	NA	16	TRBV27	NA	TGTGCCAGCAGTTTATCGGGACGGCGCACTAATGAAAAACTGTTTTTT	CASSLSGRRTNEKLFF
TRBJ1-4	NA	15	TRBV6-2/TRBV6-3	TRBD1	TGTGCCAGCAGTTCCACCGGGACAGGGTACGAAAAACTGTTTTTT	CASSSTGTGYEKLFF
TRBJ2-1	NA	17	TRBV10-3	TRBD2	TGTGCCATCAGTGAGCGGGGGGGCGGCCTCTCCTACAATGAGCAGTTCTTC	CAISERGGGLSYNEQFF
TRBJ1-2	NA	13	TRBV7-8	NA	TGTGCCAGCAGCGTCGGGACTAACTATGGCTACACCTTC	CASSVGTNYGYTF
TRBJ2-1	NA	17	TRBV18	TRBD2	TGTGCCAGCTCACCAGGGACTAGCGGGGTACTTGGGAATGAGCAGTTCTTC	CASSPGTSGVLGNEQFF
TRBJ1-2	NA	12	TRBV29-1	NA	TGCAGCGTTGAACAGGCAGACTATGGCTACACCTTC	CSVEQADYGYTF
TRBJ2-5	NA	14	TRBV6-5	TRBD1	TGTGCCAGCAGTCTGGGGGGACAGGGAGAGACCCAGTACTTC	CASSLGGQGETQYF
TRBJ1-1	NA	14	TRBV11-2	NA	TGTGCCAGCAGCTTAGATTGGCGGACACATGAAGCTTTCTTT	CASSLDWRTHEAFF
TRBJ1-6	NA	14	TRBV27	TRBD1	TGTGCCAGCAGTTTAACAGGGGCTTTTTCACCCCTCCACTTT	CASSLTGAFSPLHF